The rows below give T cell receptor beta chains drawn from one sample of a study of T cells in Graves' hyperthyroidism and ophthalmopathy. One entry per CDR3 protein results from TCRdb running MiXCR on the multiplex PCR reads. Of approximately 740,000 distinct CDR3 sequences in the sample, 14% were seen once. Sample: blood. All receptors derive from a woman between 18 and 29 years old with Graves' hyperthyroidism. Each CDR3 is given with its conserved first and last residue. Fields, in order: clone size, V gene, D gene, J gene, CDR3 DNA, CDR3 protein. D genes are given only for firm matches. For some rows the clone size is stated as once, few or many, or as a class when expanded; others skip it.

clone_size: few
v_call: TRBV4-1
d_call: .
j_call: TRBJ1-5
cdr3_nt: TGCGCCAGCAGCCAAAGGCATGATCAGCCCCAGCATTTT
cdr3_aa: CASSQRHDQPQHF

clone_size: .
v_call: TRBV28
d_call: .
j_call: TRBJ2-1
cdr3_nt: TGTGCCAGCAGTACCACGAGGGACTTACACTCCTACAATGAGCAGCTCTTC
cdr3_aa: CASSTTRDLHSYNEQLF

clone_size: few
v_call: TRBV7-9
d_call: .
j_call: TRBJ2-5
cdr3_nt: TGTGCCAGCAGCTCTAGGGCAGAGACCCAGTACTTC
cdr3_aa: CASSSRAETQYF

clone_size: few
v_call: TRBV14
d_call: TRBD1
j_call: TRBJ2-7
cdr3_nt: TGTGCCAGCAGCCAAACCGGGACAGGGGGCAACGAGCAGTACTTC
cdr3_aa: CASSQTGTGGNEQYF

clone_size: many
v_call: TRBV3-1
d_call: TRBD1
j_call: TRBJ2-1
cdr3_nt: TGTGCCAGCAGCCCGGACAGGTTAAGAACTAATGAGCAGTTCTTC
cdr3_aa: CASSPDRLRTNEQFF

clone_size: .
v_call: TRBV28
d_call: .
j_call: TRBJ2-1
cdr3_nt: TGTGCCAGCAGTCTCACCGACCACCTAAAGCAGTTCTTC
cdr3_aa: CASSLTDHLKQFF

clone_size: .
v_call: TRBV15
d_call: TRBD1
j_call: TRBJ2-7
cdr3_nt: TGTGCCACCAGCAGGGACAGGGTTATGCAGCAGTACTTC
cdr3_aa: CATSRDRVMQQYF

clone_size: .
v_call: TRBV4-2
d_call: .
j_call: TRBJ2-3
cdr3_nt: TGTGCCAGCAGCCCACAGAAGCGGACTAGCACAGATACGCAGTATTTT
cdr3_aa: CASSPQKRTSTDTQYF

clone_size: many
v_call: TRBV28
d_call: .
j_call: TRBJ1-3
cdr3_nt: TGTGCCAGCAGCCGAGGAGGGAGCTCTGGAAACACCATATATTTT
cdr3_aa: CASSRGGSSGNTIYF

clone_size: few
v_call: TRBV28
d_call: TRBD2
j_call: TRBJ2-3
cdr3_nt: TGTGCCAGCAGATTCGGGACTAGCCCAATAGATACGCAGTATTTT
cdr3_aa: CASRFGTSPIDTQYF

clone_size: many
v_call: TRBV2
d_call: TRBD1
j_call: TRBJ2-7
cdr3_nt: TGTGCCAGCAGGAAGGGGACAGTCACCTACGAGCAGTACTTC
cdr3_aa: CASRKGTVTYEQYF

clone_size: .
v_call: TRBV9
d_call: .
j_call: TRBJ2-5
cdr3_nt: TGTGCCAGCAGCGGAATGGAGGGGACCCAGTACTTC
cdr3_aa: CASSGMEGTQYF

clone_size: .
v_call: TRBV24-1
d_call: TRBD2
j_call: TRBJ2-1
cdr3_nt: TGTGCCAACCTTACCGGGACTAGCGGGAGCAATGAGCAGTTCTTC
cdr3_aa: CANLTGTSGSNEQFF

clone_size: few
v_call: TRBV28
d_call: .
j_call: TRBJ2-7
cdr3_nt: TGTGCCAGCCAGCCCCAGGTTTCCGCTGGTAACTACGAGCAGTACTTC
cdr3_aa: CASQPQVSAGNYEQYF

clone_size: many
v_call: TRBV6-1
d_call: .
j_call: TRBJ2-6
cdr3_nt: TGTGCCAGCCGGCTCCGGGCCTGGTATTCCGTCCTGACTTTC
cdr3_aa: CASRLRAWYSVLTF

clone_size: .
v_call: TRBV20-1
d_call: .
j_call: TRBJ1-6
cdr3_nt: TGCAGTGCTAGAGATTGGGGCGTGAGCTATAATTCACCCCTCCACTTT
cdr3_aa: CSARDWGVSYNSPLHF

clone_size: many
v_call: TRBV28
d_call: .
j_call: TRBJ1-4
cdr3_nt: TGTGCCAGCAGTTTAATTGGACAGACTAATGAAAAACTGTTTTTT
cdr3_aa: CASSLIGQTNEKLFF

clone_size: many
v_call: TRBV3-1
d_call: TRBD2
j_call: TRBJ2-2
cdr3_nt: TGTGCCAGCAGCCAAGCTCGACTAGCCTGGTGGGGGGAGCTGTTTTTT
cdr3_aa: CASSQARLAWWGELFF

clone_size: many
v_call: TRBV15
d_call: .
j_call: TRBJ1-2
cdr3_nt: TGTGCCACCAGCATTGACTCTAACAGGGCCCGCGGCTACACCTTC
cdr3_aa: CATSIDSNRARGYTF

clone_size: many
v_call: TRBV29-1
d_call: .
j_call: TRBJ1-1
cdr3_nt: TGCAGCGTTGGGGCAAGAGGGGTTAGCACTGAAGCTTTCTTT
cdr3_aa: CSVGARGVSTEAFF

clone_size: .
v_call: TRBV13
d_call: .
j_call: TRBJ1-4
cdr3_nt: TGTGCCAGCAGCTTAGGAGCGGCCACCAGAGCTAATGAAAAACTGTTTTTT
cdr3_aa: CASSLGAATRANEKLFF

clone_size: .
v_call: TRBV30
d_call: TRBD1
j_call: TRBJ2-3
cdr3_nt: TGTGCCTGGAGTGTCGGGACAGGGGCAATCACAGATACGCAGTATTTT
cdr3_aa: CAWSVGTGAITDTQYF

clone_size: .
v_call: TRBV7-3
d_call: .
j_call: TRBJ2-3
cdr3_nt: TGTGCCAGCAGCAACTATCCAGATACGCAGTATTTT
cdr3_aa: CASSNYPDTQYF

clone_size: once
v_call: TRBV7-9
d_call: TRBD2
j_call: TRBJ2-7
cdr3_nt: TGTGCCAGCAGTTCCGGGACTAGCCCAACCTACGAGCAGTACTTC
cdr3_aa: CASSSGTSPTYEQYF

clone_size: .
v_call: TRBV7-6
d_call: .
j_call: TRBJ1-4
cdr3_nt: TGTGCCAGCAGCTTAGCGGCGGGGATGACTAATGAAAAACTGTTTTTT
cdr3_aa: CASSLAAGMTNEKLFF

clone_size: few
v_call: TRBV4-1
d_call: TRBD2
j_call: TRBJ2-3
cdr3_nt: TGCGCCAGCAGGGGACTAGCGGGGGTTTATACAGATACGCAGTATTTT
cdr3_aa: CASRGLAGVYTDTQYF

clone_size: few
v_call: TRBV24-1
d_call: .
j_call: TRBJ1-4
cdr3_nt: TGTGCCACCAGTGATTCCCGACTGGGGTTGAAGGAAAAACTGTTTTTT
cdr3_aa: CATSDSRLGLKEKLFF

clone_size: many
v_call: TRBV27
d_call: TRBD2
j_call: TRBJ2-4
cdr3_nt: TGTGCCAGCTCGGGGGGAAACATTCAGTACTTC
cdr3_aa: CASSGGNIQYF

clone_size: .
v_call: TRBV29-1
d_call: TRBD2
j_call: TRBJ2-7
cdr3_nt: TGCAGCGTCGGACTAGCGGGAGACTTGTATGAGCAGTACTTC
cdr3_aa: CSVGLAGDLYEQYF

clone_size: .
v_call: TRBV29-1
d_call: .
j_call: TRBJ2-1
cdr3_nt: TGCAGCGTTGGGGGGGGGGGCGCGTACAATGAGCAGTTCTTC
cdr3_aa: CSVGGGGAYNEQFF

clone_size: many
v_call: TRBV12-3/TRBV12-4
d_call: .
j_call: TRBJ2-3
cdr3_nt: TGTGCCAGCTCACCGCCCCTTAGGGCAGATACGCAGTATTTT
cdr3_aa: CASSPPLRADTQYF

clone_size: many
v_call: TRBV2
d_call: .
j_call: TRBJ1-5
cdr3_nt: TGTGCCAGCAGCGGACGAGTTCAGCCCCAGCATTTT
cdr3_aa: CASSGRVQPQHF

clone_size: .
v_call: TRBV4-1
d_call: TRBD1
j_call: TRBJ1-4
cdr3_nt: TGCGCCAGCAGCCTCGGAGAACAGGGGATTGAAAAACTGTTTTTT
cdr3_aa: CASSLGEQGIEKLFF

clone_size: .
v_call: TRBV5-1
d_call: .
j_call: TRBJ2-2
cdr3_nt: TGCGCCAGCAGCTTTCAGGGATTTCCCGGGGAGCTGTTTTTT
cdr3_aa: CASSFQGFPGELFF

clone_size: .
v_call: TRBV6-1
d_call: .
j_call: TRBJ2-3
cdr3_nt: TGTGCCAGCAGTGAATTGGCTTTAGATACGCAGTATTTT
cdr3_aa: CASSELALDTQYF

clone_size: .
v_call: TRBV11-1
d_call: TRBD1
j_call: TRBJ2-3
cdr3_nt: TGTGCCAGCAGCTTAGGAGCTTGGGCAGGGGGCGACACAGATACGCAGTATTTT
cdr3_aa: CASSLGAWAGGDTDTQYF

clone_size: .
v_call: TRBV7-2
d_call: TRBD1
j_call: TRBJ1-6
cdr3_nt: TGTGCCAGCAGTTCCCAGGGGGCTATGAATTCACCCCTCCACTTT
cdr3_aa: CASSSQGAMNSPLHF

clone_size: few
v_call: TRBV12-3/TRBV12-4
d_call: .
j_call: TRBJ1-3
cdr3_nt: TGTGCCAGCACACCCGGCCGGGTGGCCGGAAACACCATATATTTT
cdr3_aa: CASTPGRVAGNTIYF

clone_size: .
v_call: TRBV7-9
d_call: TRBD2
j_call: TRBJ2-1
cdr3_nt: TGTGCCAGCAGCATGTCAGCGGGAGGGCCTTTGTTCGATGAGCAGTTCTTC
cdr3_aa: CASSMSAGGPLFDEQFF

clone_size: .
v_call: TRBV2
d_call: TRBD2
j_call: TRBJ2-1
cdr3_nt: TGTGCCAGCAGGAAAGGCGGGAGCCCCTACAATGAGCAGTTCTTC
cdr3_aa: CASRKGGSPYNEQFF

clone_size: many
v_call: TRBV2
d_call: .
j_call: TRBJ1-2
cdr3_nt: TGTGCCATCCTCCTTGCCGTCCAGGGGACCTATGGCTACACCTTC
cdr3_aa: CAILLAVQGTYGYTF

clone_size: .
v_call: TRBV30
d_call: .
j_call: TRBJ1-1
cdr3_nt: TGTGCCTGGACCCACGGGGGGGGCTGGAACACTGAAGCTTTCTTT
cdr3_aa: CAWTHGGGWNTEAFF

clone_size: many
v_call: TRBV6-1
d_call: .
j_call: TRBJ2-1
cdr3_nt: TGTGCCAGCACCCAGCCCCTACTCGGGGGGCAGTTCTTC
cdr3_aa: CASTQPLLGGQFF

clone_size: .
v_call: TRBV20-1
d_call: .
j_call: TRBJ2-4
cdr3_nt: TGCAGTGCTAGAGCGGGGTGGAACATTCAGTACTTC
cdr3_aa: CSARAGWNIQYF

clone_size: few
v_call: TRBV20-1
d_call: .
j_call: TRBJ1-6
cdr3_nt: TGCAGTGCTAACCCGAGAGATGCGCATTCACCCCTCCACTTT
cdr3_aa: CSANPRDAHSPLHF

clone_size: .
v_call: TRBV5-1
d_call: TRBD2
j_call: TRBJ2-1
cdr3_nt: TGCGCCAGCACCCTGGGACTAGCGGGAGACGAGCAGTTCTTC
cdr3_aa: CASTLGLAGDEQFF

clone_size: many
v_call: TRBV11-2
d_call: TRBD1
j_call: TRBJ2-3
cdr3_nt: TGTGCCAGCAGGCAACGGACAGGGGGGACAGATACGCAGTATTTT
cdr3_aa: CASRQRTGGTDTQYF